One and the same sample provided the 25 T cell receptor beta chains below, sequenced in a study of human T cells and chemical hapten exposure. TCRdb ran MiXCR on the RACE reads and lists one entry per CDR3 protein. This sample has 300,000 to 450,000 distinct CDR3 sequences, with roughly 4.6% found just once. The time point denotes: pre-sensitization, week 0. Treatment specified: therapeutic diphenylcyclopropenone sensitization with weekly scalp DPC. Sample: whole blood, taken in connection with sensitization to the hapten diphenylcyclopropenone (DPC). Receptors were obtained from a woman between 45 and 65 years old with alopecia areata. Some clones in this sample may be carry-over from other donors' samples.

This clonotype has a count of ten or more. The CDR3 nucleotides are TGTGCCAGCAGCCGCGACAGGGGGGGTTCCTACGAGCAGTACTTC. This encodes CASSRDRGGSYEQYF. The chain couples TRBV5-5 to TRBJ2-7; 9 nucleotides align to TRBD1. Germline values: CDR1 SGHKS, CDR2 YYEKEE (reference sequence). CDR3 length equals 15 residues. Germline trimming cut 4 bases from V and 1 base from J; bases unmatched to any gene: 6.

V usage is TRBV20-1 and J usage is TRBJ2-7; a weak D match, TRBD2 (6 bases). V lost 3 bases and J 6 bases, leaving 15 bases between the germline ends. CDR3 size: 13 residues. Looked up from germline, CDR1 is DFQATT and CDR2 is SNEGSKA (reference sequence). CDR3 nucleotides: TGCAGTGCTAGCGGGAGAGCTACTACCGAGCAGTACTTC. Translating gives CSASGRATTEQYF.

This rearrangement joins TRBV5-1 to TRBJ1-4; TRBD1 is a possible D gene (6 bases). Trimming took 0 bases from V and 3 from J, leaving 9 bases between them. The germline CDR1 and CDR2 sequences are SGHRS and YFSETQ. The CDR3 consists of 15 residues. The CDR3 DNA sequence: TGCGCCAGCAGCTTGGCGGGACAAGCTAATGAAAAACTGTTTTTT. Protein product: CASSLAGQANEKLFF.

In this sample, this clonotype turned up many times. The genes are TRBV29-1 and TRBJ1-2, with D tentatively TRBD1 (6 bases). V lost 4 bases to trimming and J lost 8 bases, with 11 bases between them. Germline loops: CDR1 SQVTM, CDR2 ANQGSEA. CDR3 size: 11 residues. CDR3: CSVGDTGGYTF. The CDR3 DNA follows: TGCAGCGTTGGGGACACGGGGGGCTACACCTTC.

This clonotype was observed at least ten times. The junction departs from germline at one end; a sequencing error may be responsible. The V gene is TRBV11-2, the J gene TRBJ2-1; D may be TRBD2 (7 bases). The CDR3 sequence is 12 residues long. Germline CDR1 reads SGHAT; CDR2 reads FQNNGV. The CDR3 DNA reads as TGTGCCAGCAGTTTAGGGGGGGGTGAGCAGTTCTTC. It specifies CASSLGGGEQFF.

This clonotype was seen a handful of times. This rearrangement joins TRBV21-1 to TRBJ1-5; the table assigns TRBD1, which was not confirmed against the DNA. TRBV21-1 is assigned pseudogene status. This CDR3 is built from 14 residues. The CDR3 loop reads CASSRQGQGQPQHF. DNA for the CDR3: TGTGCCAGCAGCCGACAGGGGCAGGGTCAGCCCCAGCATTTT.

This clonotype has only a few counts. This chain links TRBV2 with TRBJ2-7; the D call may be TRBD1 or TRBD2 (5 bases each). The length of the CDR3 is 14 residues. Germline V gives CDR1 SNHLY, CDR2 FYNNEI. V lost 2 bases and J 1 base, leaving 9 bases between the germline ends. CDR3 DNA sequence: TGTGCCAGCAGTGAACGGGGACGTTCCTACGAGCAGTACTTC. This gives the protein CASSERGRSYEQYF.

The sample holds many counts of this clonotype. The V gene is TRBV20-1, the J gene TRBJ2-7; D might be TRBD2 (6 bases). Germline V CDR1 and CDR2: DFQATT, SNEGSKA (reference sequence). Trimming pared 1 base from V and 4 bases from J, leaving 8 bases between. This CDR3 region has 12 residues. The chain's CDR3 is CSARGGDYEQYF. The CDR3, as DNA: TGCAGTGCTAGAGGGGGGGATTACGAGCAGTACTTC.

This clonotype occurred many times. This chain links TRBV12-2 with TRBJ2-7; TRBD1, the table's D call, was not compared with the DNA. TRBV12-2 is a recognized pseudogene. CDR3 length: 16 amino acids. The CDR3 DNA is TGTGCAAGTCGCTTAAGGGGGGTAGCGGAGCCCTACGAGCAGTACTTC. Translating it yields CASRLRGVAEPYEQYF.

This clonotype showed up many times. This chain uses TRBV29-1 with TRBJ2-7; weak D call: TRBD1 (5 bases). CDR3 length: 12 amino acids. V lost 3 bases, J lost 2 bases, and 8 bases lay in between. Per the germline V gene, CDR1 is SQVTM and CDR2 is ANQGSEA. CDR3 residues: CSVDTGPYEQYF. Written as DNA, the CDR3 is TGCAGCGTTGATACAGGACCCTACGAGCAGTACTTC.

This clonotype was recorded once. A clone one base away is much larger, so this may be a read error. The chain joins TRBV7-9 to TRBJ2-7; D not resolved. The V gene's germline CDR1 is SEHNR and CDR2 FQNEAQ (reference sequence). The CDR3 consists of 14 residues. V lost 3 bases and J lost 9, with 18 bases in between. This chain's CDR3 is CASSFPGLGQGQYF. Written as DNA, the CDR3 is TGTGCCAGCAGCTTTCCGGGCCTGGGCCAAGGGCAGTACTTC. Filled out from reference TRBV7-9 and TRBJ2-7, the complete variable domain reads DTGVSQNPRHKITKRGQNVTFRCDPISEHNRLYWYRQTLGQGPEFLTYFQNEAQLEKSRLLSDRFSAERPKGSFSTLEIQRTEQGDSAMYLCASSFPGLGQGQYFGPGTRLTVT.

The chain joins TRBV27 to TRBJ1-2; D remains ambiguous. Germline V CDR1 and CDR2: MNHEY, SMNVEV (reference sequence). The CDR3 has 14 residues. The V gene lost 3 bases and the J gene lost 2 bases, with 10 bases spanning the gap. As DNA, the CDR3 is TGTGCCAGCAGTTTTTTTGGGCAGAACTATGGCTACACCTTC. Translating it yields CASSFFGQNYGYTF.

This clonotype has just a few counts. The chain employs TRBV19 and TRBJ2-1, with TRBD1 matching over 7 bases. This CDR3 contains 15 residues. With 3 bases clipped from V and 6 bases from J, the junction kept 8 bases outside the gene matches. CDR1 is LNHDA and CDR2 is SQIVND in the germline V gene (reference sequence). The CDR3 loop is CASSIVAAGGNEQFF. CDR3 nucleotide sequence: TGTGCCAGTAGTATCGTGGCGGCAGGGGGCAATGAGCAGTTCTTC. Full variable domain (outside the CDR3, taken from reference TRBV19 and TRBJ2-1): DGGITQSPKYLFRKEGQNVTLSCEQNLNHDAMYWYRQDPGQGLRLIYYSQIVNDFQKGDIAEGYSVSREKKESFPLTVTSAQKNPTAFYLCASSIVAAGGNEQFFGPGTRLTVL.

This clonotype came up a few times. This chain joins TRBV6-6 and TRBJ2-5; 7 nucleotides line up with TRBD2. CDR3 length: 16 residues. Germline CDR1 and CDR2: MNHNY and SVGAGI (reference sequence). V lost 2 bases to trimming and J lost 5 bases; unmatched junction nucleotides: 11. The CDR3 bases are TGTGCCAGCAGTTACGATTCGGGCCCGCGGGGGGAGACCCAGTACTTC. It encodes CASSYDSGPRGETQYF.

There are many counts of this clonotype. The chain joins TRBV12-3 or TRBV12-4 to TRBJ2-3, with D possibly being TRBD1 (5 bases). This CDR3 has 16 residues. Trimming pared 2 bases from V and 0 bases from J, leaving 12 bases between. CDR3 loop: CASSLTHRSSTDTQYF. The CDR3 coding sequence is TGTGCCAGCAGTTTAACCCACAGGAGTAGCACAGATACGCAGTATTTT.

The V call is TRBV20-1, the J call TRBJ2-7, with 8 nucleotides matching TRBD2. V lost 3 bases, J lost 9 bases, and 13 bases stayed unmatched. Germline-derived CDR1 and CDR2 are DFQATT and SNEGSKA (reference sequence). This CDR3 spans 14 amino acids. The CDR3 protein is CSASSGSGKTWQYF. CDR3 coding DNA: TGCAGTGCTAGTTCGGGTAGCGGGAAAACGTGGCAGTACTTC.

In this sample, this clonotype turned up many times. The V and J genes are TRBV10-2 and TRBJ2-7, with a tentative D call TRBD2 (6 bases). This CDR3 is 13 amino acids long. The germline V gene encodes CDR1 WSHSY and CDR2 SAAADI. V was pared by 0 bases and J by 12 bases, with 15 bases between. For the CDR3, the DNA is TGCGCCAGCAGTGAGTCGAGTTGGAGCGGGCTGTACTTC. This gives the protein CASSESSWSGLYF.

This clonotype was detected ten times or more. The chain employs TRBV12-3 or TRBV12-4 and TRBJ2-3, with TRBD2 matching over 12 bases. Unmatched junction bases numbered 5, after V lost 7 bases and J lost 3 bases. This CDR3 is 15 amino acids long. This CDR3 reads CASTLAGGPTDTQYF. In DNA, the CDR3 is TGTGCCAGCACCCTAGCGGGAGGGCCTACAGATACGCAGTATTTT.

In this sample, this clonotype turned up many times. The chain links TRBV6-2 or TRBV6-3 to TRBJ2-1, with 7 nucleotides matching TRBD1. Germline V gene lookup returns CDR1 MNHEY and CDR2 SVGEGT. This CDR3 is built from 13 residues. J was trimmed by 2 bases and V by 7 bases; bases with no gene match: 2. The CDR3 reads CASNDRAYNEQFF. CDR3 sequence (DNA): TGTGCCAGCAATGACAGGGCCTACAATGAGCAGTTCTTC.

This clonotype was picked up a small number of times. The chain uses TRBV28 and TRBJ1-4; D gene unclear. With 4 bases removed from V and 8 bases from J, the gap between germline ends came to 8 bases. In germline, CDR1 is MDHEN, CDR2 SYDVKM. The CDR3 is made up of 12 amino acids. CDR3 coding DNA: TGTGCCAGCAGTTCGACGCGGGAAAAACTGTTTTTT. Protein: CASSSTREKLFF.

Comment on this clonotype: This may be a read error: a much more frequent sequence differs by one nucleotide. The V and J genes are TRBV7-2 and TRBJ1-5; D perhaps matches TRBD1 (5 bases). In germline, CDR1 is SGHTA, CDR2 FQGNSA. CDR3 length: 13 amino acids. In DNA, the CDR3 is TGTGCCTGCAGCTTGGCAGGGTCCGAGCCCCAGCATTTT. It yields the protein CACSLAGSEPQHF.

This clonotype has at least ten counts. V is TRBV9 and J is TRBJ1-1; D unresolved. The V gene lost 4 bases and the J gene lost 0 bases, with 10 bases spanning the gap. Looked up from germline, CDR1 is SGDLS and CDR2 is YYNGEE. The CDR3 extends over 14 amino acids. CDR3 nucleotides: TGTGCCAGCAGCCCCCGGACCCTGAACACTGAAGCTTTCTTT. Residues: CASSPRTLNTEAFF.

This clonotype has just a few counts. The rearrangement uses TRBV27 and TRBJ2-7, with D perhaps matching TRBD1 or TRBD2 (5 bases each). Per the germline V gene, CDR1 is MNHEY and CDR2 is SMNVEV (reference sequence). There are 13 residues in the CDR3. The germline V and J ends were trimmed by 6 bases and 3 bases, with 12 bases remaining between them. CDR3 coding DNA: TGTGCCAGCAGCCGGGACGGATTCTACGAGCAGTACTTC. Translated: CASSRDGFYEQYF.

On this clonotype: This may be a read error, as it is one base from a much larger clone. The chain carries TRBV29-1 and TRBJ2-5; D gene unclear. The V and J ends lost 2 bases and 4 bases respectively, with 11 bases between them. This CDR3 comprises 13 residues. CDR1 is SQVTM, CDR2 ANQGSEA, per germline. As DNA, the CDR3 is TGCAGCGTTGAACATATCATCGGAGAGACCCAGTACTTC. This translates into CSVEHIIGETQYF.

This clonotype was counted between two and nine times. The rearrangement links TRBV5-1 to TRBJ2-7; 7 bases match TRBD1. CDR1 is SGHRS, CDR2 YFSETQ, per germline. The CDR3 length is 15 residues. V shed 4 bases and J 2 bases; nucleotides not matched to a gene: 9. Written as DNA, the CDR3 is TGCGCCAGCAGCCCGGGACAGACTACAACCTACGAGCAGTACTTC. It specifies CASSPGQTTTYEQYF.